This T cell receptor beta chain was identified in a study of beta chain features in type 1 diabetes. Study-wide results and caveats: Shortening of TCRB CDR3s, moderate but significant, appeared in all four CD4+ subsets of Type 1 diabetes patients. The study found fewer insertions and more deletions at VDJ junctions in type 1 diabetes patients.

All sorted populations exceeded 95% purity. Expressed TCRB transcripts were sequenced because the entire RNA isolate underwent reverse transcription. Sequencing was performed with immunoSEQ multiplex PCR; in TCRdb, only in-frame clones are kept and a portion is missing. The sample consists of 350,000 to 450,000 clones, about 15% of them appearing once. Remarks on this clone: Its antigen is undetermined.

This CDR3 comprises 14 residues. CDR1 SGHNT and CDR2 YYREEE come from the germline V gene (reference sequence). V was clipped by 2 bases and J by 1 base, with 6 bases between them. The specimen was naive CD4+ T cells from blood. This TCR was sampled from a man aged 25-45 years in good health. J is TRBJ2-2 and V is TRBV5-4; D gene ambiguous. CDR3 bases: TGTGCCAGCAGCTTACCGGTGAACACCGGGGAGCTGTTTTTT. Amino acid sequence: CASSLPVNTGELFF.